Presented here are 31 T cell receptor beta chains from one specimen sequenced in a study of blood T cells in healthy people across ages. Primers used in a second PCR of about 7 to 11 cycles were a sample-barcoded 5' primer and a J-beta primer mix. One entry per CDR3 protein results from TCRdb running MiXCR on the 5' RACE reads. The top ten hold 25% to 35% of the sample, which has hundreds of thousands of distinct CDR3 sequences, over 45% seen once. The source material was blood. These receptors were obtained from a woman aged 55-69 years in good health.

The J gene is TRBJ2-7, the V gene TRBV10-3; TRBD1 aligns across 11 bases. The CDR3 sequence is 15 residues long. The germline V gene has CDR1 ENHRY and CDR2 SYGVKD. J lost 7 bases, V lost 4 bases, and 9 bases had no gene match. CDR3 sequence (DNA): TGTGCCATCAGTGTTTCTGGACAGGGGGCTGAGGAGCAGTACTTC. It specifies CAISVSGQGAEEQYF.

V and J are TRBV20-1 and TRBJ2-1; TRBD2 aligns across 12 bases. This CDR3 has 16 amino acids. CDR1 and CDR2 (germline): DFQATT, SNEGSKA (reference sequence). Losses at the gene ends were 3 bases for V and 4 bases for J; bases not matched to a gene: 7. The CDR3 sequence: CSASRPSGREYNEQFF. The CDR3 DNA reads TGCAGTGCTAGTCGGCCTAGCGGGAGGGAATACAATGAGCAGTTCTTC.

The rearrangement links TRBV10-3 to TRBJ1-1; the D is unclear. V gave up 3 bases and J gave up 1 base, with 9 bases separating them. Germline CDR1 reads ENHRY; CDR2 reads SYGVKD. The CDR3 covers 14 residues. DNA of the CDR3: TGTGCCATCAGTGAACAGCCAGAGAACACTGAAGCTTTCTTT. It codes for CAISEQPENTEAFF.

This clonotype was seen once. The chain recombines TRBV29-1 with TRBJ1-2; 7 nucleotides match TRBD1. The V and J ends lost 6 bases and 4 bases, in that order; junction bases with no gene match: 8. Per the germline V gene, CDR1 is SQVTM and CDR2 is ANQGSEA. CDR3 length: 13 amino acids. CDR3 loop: CSVVTGNIYGYTF. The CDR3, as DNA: TGCAGCGTGGTGACAGGGAACATCTATGGCTACACCTTC.

CDR3 sequence: CASSLGGQYNEQFF. The CDR3 coding sequence is TGTGCCAGCAGCCTCGGGGGACAGTACAATGAGCAGTTCTTC. The gene calls are TRBV6-5 and TRBJ2-1, with a tentative D call TRBD1 (7 bases). Between the trimmed V and J ends, which lost 6 bases and 4 bases, there was a span of 13 bases. The germline gives CDR1 MNHEY, CDR2 SVGAGI. This CDR3 has 14 amino acids.

For the CDR3, the DNA is TGCAGCGTCCGGGACGGGTTGGGATCACCCCTCCACTTT. It codes for CSVRDGLGSPLHF. The chain combines TRBV29-1 with TRBJ1-6, with D tentatively TRBD1 (5 bases). Trimming shortened V by 6 bases and J by 10 bases, and 16 bases separated the two germline ends. The CDR3 spans 13 residues. CDR1 and CDR2 (germline): SQVTM, ANQGSEA.

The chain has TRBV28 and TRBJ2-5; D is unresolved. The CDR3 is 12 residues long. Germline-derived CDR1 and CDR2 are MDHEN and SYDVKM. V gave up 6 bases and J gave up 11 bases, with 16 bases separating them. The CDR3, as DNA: TGTGCCAGCAGCTTCCGTTACAATGAGCAGTACTTC. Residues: CASSFRYNEQYF.

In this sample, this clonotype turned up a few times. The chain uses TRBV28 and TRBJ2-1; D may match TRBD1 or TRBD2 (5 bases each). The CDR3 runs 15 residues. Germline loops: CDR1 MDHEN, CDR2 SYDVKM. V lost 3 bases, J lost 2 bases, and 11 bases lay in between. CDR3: CASSLAGTTYNEQFF. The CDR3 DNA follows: TGTGCCAGCAGTTTGGCAGGGACGACCTACAATGAGCAGTTCTTC.

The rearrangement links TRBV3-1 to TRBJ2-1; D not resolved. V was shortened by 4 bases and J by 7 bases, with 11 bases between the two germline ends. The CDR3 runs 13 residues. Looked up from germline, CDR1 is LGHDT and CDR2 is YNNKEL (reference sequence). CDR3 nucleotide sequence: TGTGCCAGCAGCCCCACGTCCCAGAATGAGCAGTTCTTC. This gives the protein CASSPTSQNEQFF.

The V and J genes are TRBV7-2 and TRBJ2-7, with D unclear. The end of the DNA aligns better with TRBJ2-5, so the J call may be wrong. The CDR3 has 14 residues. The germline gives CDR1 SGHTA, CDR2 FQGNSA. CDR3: CASSRVGGVETQYF. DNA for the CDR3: TGTGCCAGCAGCAGAGTAGGTGGGGTAGAGACCCAGTACTTC.

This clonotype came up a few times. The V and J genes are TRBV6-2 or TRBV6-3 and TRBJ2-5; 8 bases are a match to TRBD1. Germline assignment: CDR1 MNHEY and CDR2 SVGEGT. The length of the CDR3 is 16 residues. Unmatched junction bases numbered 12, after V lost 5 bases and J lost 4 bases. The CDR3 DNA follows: TGTGCCAGCAGTAGAAGGACAGGGTCGGCGGGAGAGACCCAGTACTTC. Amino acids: CASSRRTGSAGETQYF.

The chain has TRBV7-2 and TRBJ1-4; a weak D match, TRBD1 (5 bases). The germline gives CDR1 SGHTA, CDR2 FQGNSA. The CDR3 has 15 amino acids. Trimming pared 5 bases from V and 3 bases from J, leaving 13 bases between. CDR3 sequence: CASSPVGGANEKLFF. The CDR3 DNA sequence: TGTGCCAGCAGCCCTGTGGGGGGGGCTAATGAAAAACTGTTTTTT.

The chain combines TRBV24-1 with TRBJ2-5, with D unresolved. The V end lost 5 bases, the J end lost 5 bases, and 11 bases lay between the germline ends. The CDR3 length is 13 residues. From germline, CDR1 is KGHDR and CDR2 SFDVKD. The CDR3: CATSGGSRETQYF. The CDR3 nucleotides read TGTGCCACCAGTGGCGGTTCTCGGGAGACCCAGTACTTC.

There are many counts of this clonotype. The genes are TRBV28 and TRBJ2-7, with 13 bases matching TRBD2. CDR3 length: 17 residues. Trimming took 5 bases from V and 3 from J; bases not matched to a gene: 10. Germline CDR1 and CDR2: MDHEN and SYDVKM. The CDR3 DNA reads TGTGCCAGCAGTCCGACTAGCGGGAGGCTCCTCAACTACGAGCAGTACTTC. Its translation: CASSPTSGRLLNYEQYF.

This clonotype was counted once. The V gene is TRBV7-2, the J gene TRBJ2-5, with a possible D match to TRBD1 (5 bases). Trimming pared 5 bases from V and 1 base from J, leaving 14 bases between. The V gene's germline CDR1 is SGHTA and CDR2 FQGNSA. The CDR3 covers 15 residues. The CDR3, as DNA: TGTGCCAGCAGCCCTTCCTGGGGCAGCCAAGAGACCCAGTACTTC. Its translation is CASSPSWGSQETQYF.

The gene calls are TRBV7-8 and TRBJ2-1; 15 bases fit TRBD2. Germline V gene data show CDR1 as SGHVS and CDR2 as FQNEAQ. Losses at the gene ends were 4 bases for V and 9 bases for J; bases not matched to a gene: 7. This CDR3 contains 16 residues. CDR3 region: CASSSTLGLAGGEQFF. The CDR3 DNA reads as TGTGCCAGCAGCTCGACCTTGGGACTAGCGGGAGGTGAGCAGTTCTTC.

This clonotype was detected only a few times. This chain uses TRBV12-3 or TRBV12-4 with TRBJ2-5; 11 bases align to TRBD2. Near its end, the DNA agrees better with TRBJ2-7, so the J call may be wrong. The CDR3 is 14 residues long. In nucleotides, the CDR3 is TGTGCCAGCAGCCAGGGGCTAGCGGGAGGCGAGCAGTACTTC. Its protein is CASSQGLAGGEQYF.

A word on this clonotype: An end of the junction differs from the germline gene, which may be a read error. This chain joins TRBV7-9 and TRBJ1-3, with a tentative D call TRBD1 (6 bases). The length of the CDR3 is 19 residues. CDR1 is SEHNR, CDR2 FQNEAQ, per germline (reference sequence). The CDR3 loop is CASSLALAWGGLSGDTIYF. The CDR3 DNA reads TGTGCCAGCAGCTTAGCGTTGGCCTGGGGGGGCCTCTCTGGAGACACCATATATTTT.

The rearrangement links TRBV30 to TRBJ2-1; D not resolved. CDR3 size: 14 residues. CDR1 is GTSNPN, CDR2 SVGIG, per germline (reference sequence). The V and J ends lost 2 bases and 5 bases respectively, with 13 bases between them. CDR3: CAWSRSFTHNEQFF. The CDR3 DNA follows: TGTGCCTGGAGTCGGAGTTTTACACACAATGAGCAGTTCTTC.

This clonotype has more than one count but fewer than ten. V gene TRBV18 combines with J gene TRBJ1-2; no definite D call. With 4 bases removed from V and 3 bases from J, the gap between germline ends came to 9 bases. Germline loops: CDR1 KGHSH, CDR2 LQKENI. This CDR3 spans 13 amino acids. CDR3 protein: CASSLESDYGYTF. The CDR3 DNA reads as TGTGCCAGCTCACTAGAGTCGGACTATGGCTACACCTTC.

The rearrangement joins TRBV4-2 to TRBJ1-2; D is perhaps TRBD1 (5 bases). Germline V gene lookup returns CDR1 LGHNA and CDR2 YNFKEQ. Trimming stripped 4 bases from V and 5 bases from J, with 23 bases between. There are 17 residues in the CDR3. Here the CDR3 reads CASSPGGRGVVKYGYTF. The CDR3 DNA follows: TGTGCCAGCAGCCCGGGCGGGAGGGGAGTAGTGAAATATGGCTACACCTTC.

CDR3 protein: CASSLRTAHPDTQYF. The CDR3 nucleotides are TGTGCCAGCAGCTTAAGAACAGCACATCCTGATACGCAGTATTTT. V is TRBV11-2 and J is TRBJ2-3; D gene ambiguous. Germline assignment: CDR1 SGHAT and CDR2 FQNNGV. The V gene lost 2 bases and the J gene lost 6 bases, with 15 bases spanning the gap. The CDR3 runs 15 residues.

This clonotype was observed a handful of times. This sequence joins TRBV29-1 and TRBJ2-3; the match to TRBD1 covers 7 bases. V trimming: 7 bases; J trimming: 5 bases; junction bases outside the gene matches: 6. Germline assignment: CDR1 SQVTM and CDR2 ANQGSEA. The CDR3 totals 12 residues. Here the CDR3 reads CSGKGAGDTQYF. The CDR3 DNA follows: TGCAGCGGTAAGGGGGCGGGAGATACGCAGTATTTT.

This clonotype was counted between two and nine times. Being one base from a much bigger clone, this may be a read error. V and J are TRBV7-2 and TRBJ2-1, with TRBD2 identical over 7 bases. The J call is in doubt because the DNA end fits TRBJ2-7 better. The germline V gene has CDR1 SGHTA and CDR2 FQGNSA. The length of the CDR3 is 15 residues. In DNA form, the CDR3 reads TGTGCCAGCAGTAACCGGGACTACGTATACAATGAGCAGTACTTC. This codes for CASSNRDYVYNEQYF.

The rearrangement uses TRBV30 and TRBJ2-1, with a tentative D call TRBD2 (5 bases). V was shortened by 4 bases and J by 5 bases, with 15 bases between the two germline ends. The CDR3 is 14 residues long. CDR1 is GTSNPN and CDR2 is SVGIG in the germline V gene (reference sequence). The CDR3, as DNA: TGTGCCTGGAAGGTCCAGCGGTACAACAATGAGCAGTTCTTC. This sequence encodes CAWKVQRYNNEQFF.

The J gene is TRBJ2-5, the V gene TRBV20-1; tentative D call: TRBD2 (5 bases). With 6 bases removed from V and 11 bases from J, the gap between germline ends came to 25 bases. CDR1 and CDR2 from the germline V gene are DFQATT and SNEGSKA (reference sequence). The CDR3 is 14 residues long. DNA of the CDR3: TGCAGTGCAACCGGACTCACCCAGAGGAATGAGCAGTACTTC. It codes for CSATGLTQRNEQYF.

This CDR3 reads CASSFRAALLCNEQFF. CDR3 DNA sequence: TGTGCCAGCAGTTTCCGAGCAGCCTTACTTTGCAATGAGCAGTTCTTC. The chain has TRBV6-2 or TRBV6-3 and TRBJ2-1; D unclear. The V end lost 4 bases, the J end lost 6 bases, and 19 bases lay between the germline ends. This CDR3 has 16 amino acids. Looked up from germline, CDR1 is MNHEY and CDR2 is SVGEGT.

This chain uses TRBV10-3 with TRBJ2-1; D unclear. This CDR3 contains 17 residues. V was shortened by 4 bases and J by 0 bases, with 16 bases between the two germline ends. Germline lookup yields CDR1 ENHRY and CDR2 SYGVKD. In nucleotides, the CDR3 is TGTGCCATCAGTGGAAGCAGGAGTAACCTCTCCTACAATGAGCAGTTCTTC. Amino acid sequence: CAISGSRSNLSYNEQFF.

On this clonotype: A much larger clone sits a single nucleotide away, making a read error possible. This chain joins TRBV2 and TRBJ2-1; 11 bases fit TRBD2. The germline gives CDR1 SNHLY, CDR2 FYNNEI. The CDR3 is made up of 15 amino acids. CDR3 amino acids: CTSSEGLAGYNEQFF. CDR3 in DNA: TGTACCAGCAGTGAAGGACTAGCGGGTTACAATGAGCAGTTCTTC.

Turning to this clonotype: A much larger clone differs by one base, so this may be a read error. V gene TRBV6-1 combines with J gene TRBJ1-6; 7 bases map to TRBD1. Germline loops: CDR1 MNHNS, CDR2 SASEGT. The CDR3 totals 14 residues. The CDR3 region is CTSRTGTESSPLHF. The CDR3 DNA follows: TGTACCAGCAGGACGGGGACAGAGAGTTCACCCCTCCACTTT.

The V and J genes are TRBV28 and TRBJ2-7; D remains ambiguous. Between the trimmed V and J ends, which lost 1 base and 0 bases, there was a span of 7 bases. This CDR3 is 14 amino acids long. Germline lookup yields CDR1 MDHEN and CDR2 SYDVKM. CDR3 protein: CASSLSDASYEQYF. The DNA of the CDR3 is TGTGCCAGCAGTTTATCCGACGCCTCCTACGAGCAGTACTTC.